Listed here are 20 T cell receptor beta chains from one sample, sequenced in a study of blood T cell repertoires in COVID-19. The repertoire was sequenced with immunoSEQ multiplex PCR; TCRdb's copy has only in-frame clones and lacks some. The repertoire has about 110,000 clones, less than 75% of them found once; the top ten carry 1.5% to 2%. The material sequenced was peripheral blood. These receptors were obtained from a woman aged 40-49 years with acute or convalescent COVID-19.

This clone was detected only a few times. The V gene is TRBV9, the J gene TRBJ1-1, with 9 bases aligning to TRBD1. Germline V CDR1 and CDR2: SGDLS, YYNGEE. The J segment lost 5 bases and the V segment lost 1 base, leaving 9 bases of the junction unmatched. The CDR3 is 16 residues long. The CDR3 here is CASSVLDRGFGTEAFF. The DNA of the CDR3 is TGTGCCAGCAGCGTATTGGACAGGGGATTTGGGACTGAAGCTTTCTTT. Looking up the rest from reference TRBV9 and TRBJ1-1 gives the full variable domain: DSGVTQTPKHLITATGQRVTLRCSPRSGDLSVYWYQQSLDQGLQFLIQYYNGEERAKGNILERFSAQQFPDLHSELNLSSLELGDSALYFCASSVLDRGFGTEAFFGQGTRLTVV.

The gene calls are TRBV7-2 and TRBJ1-5, with unresolved D. V lost 5 bases, J lost 0 bases, and 8 bases lay in between. Germline lookup yields CDR1 SGHTA and CDR2 FQGNSA. The CDR3 covers 14 residues. The CDR3 here is CASSLTYSNQPQHF. The DNA for the CDR3 is TGTGCCAGCAGCCTTACTTATAGCAATCAGCCCCAGCATTTT.

V is TRBV28 and J is TRBJ2-4; TRBD2 matches at 8 bases. The CDR3 length is 16 residues. Trimming took 8 bases from V and 4 from J; bases not matched to a gene: 13. Germline lookup yields CDR1 MDHEN and CDR2 SYDVKM. CDR3 region: CASEYGIAGTKNIQYF. CDR3 sequence (DNA): TGTGCCAGCGAATATGGAATAGCGGGGACAAAAAACATTCAGTACTTC. Full variable domain (remainder filled in from reference TRBV28 and TRBJ2-4): DVKVTQSSRYLVKRTGEKVFLECVQDMDHENMFWYRQDPGLGLRLIYFSYDVKMKEKGDIPEGYSVSREKKERFSLILESASTNQTSMYLCASEYGIAGTKNIQYFGAGTRLSVL.

This chain connects TRBV7-2 to TRBJ1-3, with D possibly TRBD1 on 5 matching bases. V was cut by 3 bases and J by 6 bases, with 9 bases left in between. Germline CDR1 SGHTA, CDR2 FQGNSA. The CDR3 runs to 13 residues. The CDR3 DNA sequence: TGTGCCAGCAGCTTTGCGGGACTAAACACCATATATTTT. It translates to CASSFAGLNTIYF.

The J gene is TRBJ1-1, the V gene TRBV30; a possible D gene is TRBD1 (6 bases). Germline values: CDR1 GTSNPN, CDR2 SVGIG (reference sequence). V was trimmed by 2 bases and J by 1 base, leaving 11 bases between them. The CDR3 contains 14 residues. CDR3 nucleotide sequence: TGTGCCTGGAGTCAGGGGTTGGGGAACACTGAAGCTTTCTTT. This encodes CAWSQGLGNTEAFF.

This sequence joins TRBV6-6 and TRBJ2-6; D unclear. Germline V gives CDR1 MNHNY, CDR2 SVGAGI (reference sequence). With 4 bases removed from V and 0 bases from J, the gap between germline ends came to 7 bases. This CDR3 comprises 15 residues. The CDR3 DNA is TGTGCCAGCAGTTCCACGGGCTCTGGGGCCAACGTCCTGACTTTC. Translation: CASSSTGSGANVLTF.

This clone was found a few times. The chain couples TRBV30 to TRBJ1-2, with 10 bases identical to TRBD1. V shed 5 bases and J 4 bases; nucleotides not matched to a gene: 4. From germline, CDR1 is GTSNPN and CDR2 SVGIG (reference sequence). This CDR3 is 13 amino acids long. The CDR3 sequence: CAWEGDRGYGYTF. The CDR3 bases are TGTGCCTGGGAAGGGGACAGGGGCTATGGCTACACCTTC. The entire variable domain, with the rest obtained from reference TRBV30 and TRBJ1-2, is as follows: SQTIHQWPATLVQPVGSPLSLECTVEGTSNPNLYWYRQAAGRGLQLLFYSVGIGQISSEVPQNLSASRPQDRQFILSSKKLLLSDSGFYLCAWEGDRGYGYTFGSGTRLTVV.

The gene calls are TRBV2 and TRBJ1-1; no reliable D call. This CDR3 is built from 14 residues. V lost 5 bases, J lost 1 base, and 11 bases lay in between. Germline values: CDR1 SNHLY, CDR2 FYNNEI. The CDR3 region is CASSLTEGNTEAFF. For the CDR3, the DNA is TGTGCCAGCAGTCTGACGGAGGGGAACACTGAAGCTTTCTTT.

This clone was counted only a few times. The chain combines TRBV28 with TRBJ1-4; a possible D gene is TRBD1 (6 bases). Trimming pared 2 bases from V and 8 bases from J, leaving 18 bases between. Germline V gene sequence: CDR1 MDHEN, CDR2 SYDVKM. CDR3 length: 16 residues. CDR3 sequence reads: CASSLDAQGLREKLFF. Here the CDR3 DNA reads TGTGCCAGCAGTTTAGACGCGCAGGGGCTAAGGGAAAAACTGTTTTTT.

CDR3: CASSAGQGFYNEQFF. The CDR3 DNA sequence: TGTGCCAGCAGCGCGGGACAGGGGTTTTACAATGAGCAGTTCTTC. The chain links TRBV13 to TRBJ2-1; 10 positions match TRBD1. V lost 5 bases and J lost 4; bases outside the gene matches: 5. The CDR3 is made up of 15 amino acids. Germline V CDR1 and CDR2: PRHDT, FYEKMQ (reference sequence).

The chain recombines TRBV2 with TRBJ2-3; 10 nucleotides agree with TRBD1. In germline, CDR1 is SNHLY, CDR2 FYNNEI. The CDR3 totals 16 residues. V was clipped by 3 bases and J by 1 base; unmatched bases: 4. This chain's CDR3 is CASSDRDRGGTDTQYF. The CDR3 DNA follows: TGTGCCAGCAGTGATAGGGACAGGGGAGGCACAGATACGCAGTATTTT.

The rearrangement uses TRBV21-1 and TRBJ1-5; the table gives TRBD1 as D, unverified against the DNA. TRBV21-1 is recorded as a pseudogene. The CDR3 has 15 amino acids. The CDR3 loop reads CASSTRQGHNVSQHF. In DNA, the CDR3 is TGTGCCAGCAGCACAAGACAGGGTCATAATGTGTCCCAGCATTTT.

The chain employs TRBV28 and TRBJ1-5, with a possible D match to TRBD1 (6 bases). The CDR3 runs to 15 residues. V was pared by 6 bases and J by 6 bases, with 18 bases between. Looked up from germline, CDR1 is MDHEN and CDR2 is SYDVKM. CDR3 loop: CASRDAGAESQPQHF. The CDR3 DNA reads as TGTGCCAGCAGGGATGCGGGGGCAGAGAGTCAGCCCCAGCATTTT.

The rearrangement joins TRBV28 to TRBJ2-2; 9 bases line up with TRBD1. V shed 5 bases and J 1 base; nucleotides not matched to a gene: 5. The CDR3 has 16 amino acids. CDR1 is MDHEN, CDR2 SYDVKM, per germline. In DNA form, the CDR3 reads TGTGCCAGCAGTGCCCCGGGACAGGGGAACACCGGGGAGCTGTTTTTT. This sequence encodes CASSAPGQGNTGELFF.

The rearrangement joins TRBV3-1 (or the pseudogene TRBV3-2) to TRBJ1-1; D might be TRBD1 (5 bases). Germline lookup yields CDR1 LGHDT and CDR2 YNNKEL (reference sequence). The CDR3 covers 11 residues. The V end was cut by 3 bases, the J end by 8 bases, with 7 bases between. The CDR3 coding sequence is TGTGCCAGCAGCCAGAGGACAGAAGCTTTCTTT. Amino acid sequence: CASSQRTEAFF.

The chain recombines TRBV3-1 (or the pseudogene TRBV3-2) with TRBJ2-7; TRBD2 matches at 7 bases. Trimming cost V 3 bases and J 4 bases; bases outside gene matches: 15. Germline CDR1 LGHDT, CDR2 YNNKEL (reference sequence). The CDR3 contains 17 residues. In DNA, the CDR3 is TGTGCCAGCAGCCACGCAAGATCCGGGACTACGCTATACGAGCAGTACTTC. Protein product: CASSHARSGTTLYEQYF.

The genes are TRBV27 and TRBJ1-1, with D tentatively TRBD1 (6 bases). Deletions cut 1 base from V and 0 bases from J, with 12 bases between. The CDR3 has 16 residues. Germline lookup yields CDR1 MNHEY and CDR2 SMNVEV (reference sequence). The CDR3 spells CASSLFGGRMNTEAFF. CDR3 DNA sequence: TGTGCCAGCAGTTTATTCGGGGGGCGCATGAACACTGAAGCTTTCTTT.

The J gene is TRBJ2-5, the V gene TRBV5-1; 8 bases align to TRBD2. Germline CDR1 SGHRS, CDR2 YFSETQ. CDR3 length: 17 residues. J gave up 3 bases and V 1 base, and 11 bases lay outside the gene matches. The CDR3 is CASSLKAGVLREETQYF. For the CDR3, the DNA is TGCGCCAGCAGCTTGAAAGCGGGGGTGCTGAGGGAAGAGACCCAGTACTTC. The full variable domain, its missing parts supplied by reference TRBV5-1 and TRBJ2-5, is KAGVTQTPRYLIKTRGQQVTLSCSPISGHRSVSWYQQTPGQGLQFLFEYFSETQRNKGNFPGRFSGRQFSNSRSEMNVSTLELGDSALYLCASSLKAGVLREETQYFGPGTRLLVL.

The chain has TRBV11-2 and TRBJ2-5, with 8 bases that match TRBD2. Losses at the gene ends were 5 bases for V and 5 bases for J; bases not matched to a gene: 7. CDR1 and CDR2 (germline): SGHAT, FQNNGV. The CDR3 totals 14 residues. CDR3 amino acids: CASSPGSGGETQYF. The CDR3 DNA reads TGTGCCAGCAGCCCCGGGAGCGGGGGCGAGACCCAGTACTTC.

The chain has TRBV6-5 and TRBJ2-7, with 8 bases aligning to TRBD1. J was trimmed by 2 bases and V by 6 bases; bases with no gene match: 6. The CDR3 extends over 14 amino acids. Germline-derived CDR1 and CDR2 are MNHEY and SVGAGI. The CDR3 loop is CASRLGQETYEQYF. The CDR3 coding sequence is TGTGCCAGCAGGCTGGGACAGGAGACCTACGAGCAGTACTTC.